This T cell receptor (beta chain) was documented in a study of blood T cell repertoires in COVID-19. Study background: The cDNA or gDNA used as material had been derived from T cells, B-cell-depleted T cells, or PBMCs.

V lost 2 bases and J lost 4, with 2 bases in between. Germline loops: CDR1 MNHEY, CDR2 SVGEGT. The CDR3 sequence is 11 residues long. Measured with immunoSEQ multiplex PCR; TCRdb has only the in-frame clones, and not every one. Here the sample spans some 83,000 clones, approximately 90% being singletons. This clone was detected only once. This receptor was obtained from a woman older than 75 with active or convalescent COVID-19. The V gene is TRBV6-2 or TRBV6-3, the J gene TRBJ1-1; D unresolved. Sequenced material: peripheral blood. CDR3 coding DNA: TGTGCCAGCAGTTACCGCACTGAAGCTTTCTTT. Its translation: CASSYRTEAFF.